This TCR beta chain was observed in a study of Ad26.COV2.S vaccination and SARS-CoV-2 variants. TCRdb's table, derived via immunoSEQ multiplex PCR, lists solely in-frame clones and lacks some. The data contain some 180,000 clones, about 83% of them singletons. Findings and caveats of the study: Marked by substantial breadth, spike-specific CD8+ and CD4+ T cell responses were reportedly seen after vaccination.

With respect to this clone: Its antigen is undetermined.

CDR1 and CDR2 (germline): SGHRS, YFSETQ. Between the trimmed V and J ends, which lost 0 bases and 5 bases, there was a span of 8 bases. This CDR3 is built from 13 residues. The origin of this receptor is a human donor who had recovered from COVID-19. This sequence joins TRBV5-1 and TRBJ1-1; D remains unclear. This material consisted of peripheral blood, taken after recovery from COVID-19. The CDR3 DNA reads as TGCGCCAGCAGCTTGGACAGAGGGACTGAAGCTTTCTTT. This sequence encodes CASSLDRGTEAFF.